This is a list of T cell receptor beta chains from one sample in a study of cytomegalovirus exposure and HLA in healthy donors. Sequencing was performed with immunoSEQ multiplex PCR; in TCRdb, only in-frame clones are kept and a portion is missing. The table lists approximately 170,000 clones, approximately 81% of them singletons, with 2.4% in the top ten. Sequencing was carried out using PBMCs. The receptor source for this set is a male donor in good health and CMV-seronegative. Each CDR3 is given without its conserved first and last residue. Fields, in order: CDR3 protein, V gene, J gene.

CDR3aa: ASTLTGVGTEAF
v_gene: TRBV5-4
j_gene: TRBJ1-1

CDR3aa: ASSFRRGGGANVLT
v_gene: TRBV7-9
j_gene: TRBJ2-6

CDR3aa: ASSLSAGSSYEQY
v_gene: TRBV5-4
j_gene: TRBJ2-7

CDR3aa: ASSLEISGRGEAF
v_gene: TRBV5-1
j_gene: TRBJ1-1

CDR3aa: ASSTSGVFSYEQY
v_gene: TRBV28
j_gene: TRBJ2-7

CDR3aa: ASSPRTVYNEQF
v_gene: TRBV7-9
j_gene: TRBJ2-1

CDR3aa: ASSQVGAPGGYT
v_gene: TRBV4-1
j_gene: TRBJ1-2

CDR3aa: ASSVQLPGQGTYNEQF
v_gene: TRBV9
j_gene: TRBJ2-1

CDR3aa: AWSVSGGANEQF
v_gene: TRBV30
j_gene: TRBJ2-1

CDR3aa: ASSLDLLGRGAYEQF
v_gene: TRBV28
j_gene: TRBJ2-1

CDR3aa: ASSANRDRNYNEQF
v_gene: TRBV6-1
j_gene: TRBJ2-1

CDR3aa: ASSPTRWSEQF
v_gene: TRBV5-6
j_gene: TRBJ2-1

CDR3aa: ASSPSWDLPRNYGYT
v_gene: TRBV19
j_gene: TRBJ1-2

CDR3aa: ASRATSVQYNEQF
v_gene: TRBV4-2
j_gene: TRBJ2-1

CDR3aa: AWSVLYGYT
v_gene: TRBV30
j_gene: TRBJ1-2

CDR3aa: ASSWTHTGELF
v_gene: TRBV5-6
j_gene: TRBJ2-2

CDR3aa: ASSLLNQPQH
v_gene: TRBV27
j_gene: TRBJ1-5

CDR3aa: ASSPGLAGGASTDTQY
v_gene: TRBV5-5
j_gene: TRBJ2-3

CDR3aa: ASSRLGQGLYGYT
v_gene: TRBV4-3
j_gene: TRBJ1-2

CDR3aa: ASTRGTAPRVVGNTIY
v_gene: TRBV28
j_gene: TRBJ1-3

CDR3aa: ASSPRFSGNTGELF
v_gene: TRBV11-3
j_gene: TRBJ2-2